One sample yielded the 5 T cell receptor beta chains listed below, sequenced in a study of regulatory T cells in long-lasting Graves disease (dated by TCRdb to about 2021). Library method: multiplex PCR. For sequencing, an Illumina HiSeq 4000 was employed. TCR beta libraries were built with iRepertoire HTBI primers and Arm-PCR amplification of CDR3 regions. Through fastp at Q25 and MiXCR, TCRdb rebuilt clones from the public reads, retaining in-frame beta chains. Rows with a matching CDR3 protein are joined into one entry that keeps the most common DNA and genes. In this sample the table shows over 450,000 distinct CDR3 sequences, about 12% of which occur a single time. Over 7% of the sample is held by the ten biggest clonotypes. The time point label corresponds to: newly diagnosed GD, antithyroid drugs for less than 3 months. For both TCR sequencing and RNA sequencing, RNA was extracted from PBMCs in TRIzol.

The same sample was also used in a study of T cells in Graves' hyperthyroidism and ophthalmopathy.

This sample comprised peripheral blood mononuclear cells (PBMCs), obtained at new diagnosis, from a patient treated with antithyroid drugs. These receptors were taken from a woman aged 25 to 39 with Graves disease. Donor details come from another sample of the same person, matched by shared clones.

J is TRBJ2-5 and V is TRBV20-1; maybe TRBD1 (6 bases). The V end was cut by 6 bases, the J end by 4 bases, with 15 bases between. The CDR3 totals 13 residues. The germline V gene encodes CDR1 DFQATT and CDR2 SNEGSKA (reference sequence). CDR3 amino acids: CSARPGQLETQYF. DNA of the CDR3: TGCAGTGCCAGACCGGGACAATTAGAGACCCAGTACTTC.

This clonotype was detected ten times or more. The chain recombines TRBV30 with TRBJ1-5, with D perhaps TRBD1 (5 bases). Trimming pared 2 bases from V and 4 bases from J, leaving 12 bases between. Germline-derived CDR1 and CDR2 are GTSNPN and SVGIG (reference sequence). There are 14 residues in the CDR3. CDR3 loop: CAWSLGRVNQPQHF. The CDR3 DNA sequence: TGTGCCTGGAGTTTAGGCAGGGTAAATCAGCCCCAGCATTTT.

This chain links TRBV6-2 or TRBV6-3 with TRBJ2-3, with D unclear. This CDR3 comprises 14 residues. With 2 bases removed from V and 2 bases from J, the gap between germline ends came to 8 bases. Germline CDR1 MNHEY, CDR2 SVGEGT. The CDR3 sequence is CASSYRRSTDTQYF. The DNA of the CDR3 is TGTGCCAGCAGTTACCGGCGCTCCACAGATACGCAGTATTTT.

V usage is TRBV7-9 and J usage is TRBJ2-7, with 9 positions matching TRBD2. The CDR3 extends over 13 amino acids. With 5 bases clipped from V and 5 bases from J, the junction kept 4 bases outside the gene matches. Germline CDR1 reads SEHNR; CDR2 reads FQNEAQ (reference sequence). In DNA, the CDR3 is TGTGCCAGCAGCCAGCGGGGGGCCCACGAGCAGTACTTC. This gives the protein CASSQRGAHEQYF.

At least ten counts were recorded for this clonotype. The V gene is TRBV29-1, the J gene TRBJ2-5, with a tentative D call TRBD1 (6 bases). V lost 4 bases, J lost 5 bases, and 11 bases lay in between. The length of the CDR3 is 12 residues. Germline values: CDR1 SQVTM, CDR2 ANQGSEA. The CDR3 is CSVATGSETQYF. The CDR3 DNA is TGCAGCGTTGCAACAGGGAGCGAGACCCAGTACTTC.